The 29 T cell receptor beta chains below were found in one sample sequenced in a study of shared clonotypes between healthy human individuals. Assay: immunoSEQ multiplex PCR; the TCRdb copy retains only in-frame clones and omits some. The data hold under 1,100,000 clones, with 78% observed a single time. Sequenced material: memory CD4+ T cells from PBMCs. Sample subset: CD45RA-negative fraction. These receptors were taken from a man in his late teens or twenties in good health. Some clones in this sample may be carry-over from other donors' samples.

The chain links TRBV6-1 to TRBJ2-7, with TRBD1 as a possible D gene (6 bases). Germline CDR1 MNHNS, CDR2 SASEGT. The CDR3 has 13 amino acids. V gave up 6 bases and J gave up 4 bases, with 13 bases separating them. CDR3 coding DNA: TGTGCCAGCAGAGGGGACAAACTGTACGAGCAGTACTTC. It is translated as CASRGDKLYEQYF.

This clone was recorded once. The J gene is TRBJ2-4, the V gene TRBV6-5; D gene uncertain. Germline lookup yields CDR1 MNHEY and CDR2 SVGAGI. This CDR3 spans 13 amino acids. V was shortened by 7 bases and J by 0 bases, with 7 bases between the two germline ends. For the CDR3, the DNA is TGTGCCAGCAAGGAGTTAGCCAAAAACATTCAGTACTTC. Its protein product is CASKELAKNIQYF.

The chain couples TRBV11-2 to TRBJ2-7; the D gene is possibly TRBD2 (5 bases). The V and J ends lost 5 bases and 2 bases respectively, with 16 bases between them. The CDR3 consists of 15 residues. Germline CDR1 and CDR2: SGHAT and FQNNGV. CDR3 bases: TGTGCCAGCAGCCCCCGTTTGACTAAAACCTACGAGCAGTACTTC. Translation gives CASSPRLTKTYEQYF.

This clone was detected once. The sample holds other DNA sequences that translate to the same CDR3. This chain uses TRBV5-4 with TRBJ1-3; 7 bases line up with TRBD1. J lost 2 bases, V lost 1 base, and 3 bases had no gene match. This CDR3 contains 15 residues. Germline-derived CDR1 and CDR2 are SGHNT and YYREEE (reference sequence). The chain's CDR3 is CASSLKGAAGNTIYF. DNA of the CDR3: TGTGCCAGCAGCTTGAAGGGGGCAGCTGGAAACACCATATATTTT.

CDR3 DNA sequence: TGTGCCAGCAGTGCCCGCTATAGCAGGGTCTATGGCTACACCTTC. As protein: CASSARYSRVYGYTF. The genes are TRBV6-6 and TRBJ1-2, with D perhaps matching TRBD1 (5 bases). The ends were cut back, 5 bases at V and 4 bases at J, with 17 bases in the middle. The CDR3 has 15 amino acids. Germline loops: CDR1 MNHNY, CDR2 SVGAGI (reference sequence).

The chain carries TRBV7-6 and TRBJ1-2, with a possible D match to TRBD1 (6 bases). Germline V lookup: CDR1 SGHVS, CDR2 FNYEAQ. Trimming removed 5 bases from V and 5 bases from J, with 21 bases in between. The CDR3 length is 16 residues. CDR3 in DNA: TGTGCCAGCAGCGCCGACGGGAGGGGGATTGGATATGGCTACACCTTC. Its translation is CASSADGRGIGYGYTF.

V and J are TRBV28 and TRBJ1-2, with D unclear. CDR3 length: 12 amino acids. Trimming removed 5 bases at V and 5 bases at J, with 9 bases between. Germline CDR1 is MDHEN and CDR2 is SYDVKM. The DNA for the CDR3 is TGTGCCAGCAGTAACACCCGGTATGGCTACACCTTC. Translated, it gives CASSNTRYGYTF.

V usage is TRBV5-1 and J usage is TRBJ2-2; 7 positions match TRBD2. This CDR3 region has 17 residues. Trimming took 4 bases from V and 2 from J; bases not matched to a gene: 11. Germline V gene data show CDR1 as SGHRS and CDR2 as YFSETQ. CDR3 DNA: TGCGCCAGCAGCGGCCTCCCTAGCGGACTAAACACCGGGGAGCTGTTTTTT. This gives the protein CASSGLPSGLNTGELFF.

The V call is TRBV6-5, the J call TRBJ1-2, with D tentatively TRBD1 (6 bases). The length of the CDR3 is 14 residues. V was trimmed by 7 bases and J by 4 bases, leaving 16 bases between them. CDR1 and CDR2 from the germline V gene are MNHEY and SVGAGI. CDR3 amino acids: CASTERQDLYGYTF. The CDR3 coding sequence is TGTGCCAGCACTGAGAGACAGGACCTCTATGGCTACACCTTC.

The V call is TRBV5-6, the J call TRBJ2-3; no reliable D call. Per germline, CDR1 SGHDT and CDR2 YYEEEE. This CDR3 contains 15 residues. The ends were cut back, 4 bases at V and 0 bases at J, with 12 bases in the middle. The CDR3 DNA sequence: TGTGCCAGCAGCCCCCTGGGTGGGAGCACAGATACGCAGTATTTT. Residues: CASSPLGGSTDTQYF.

The V call is TRBV5-1, the J call TRBJ1-5; D gene ambiguous. Trimming cost V 0 bases and J 6 bases, with 13 bases left between them. CDR3 length: 15 amino acids. CDR1 is SGHRS and CDR2 is YFSETQ in the germline V gene. The chain's CDR3 is CASSLAGLFLQPQHF. The CDR3 nucleotides are TGCGCCAGCAGCTTGGCCGGACTCTTCCTTCAGCCCCAGCATTTT.

This chain connects TRBV5-1 to TRBJ1-2, with D unclear. The germline CDR1 and CDR2 sequences are SGHRS and YFSETQ. The V end lost 4 bases, the J end lost 0 bases, and 13 bases lay between the germline ends. This CDR3 spans 15 amino acids. CDR3: CASSPLANTNYGYTF. The CDR3 region has the DNA TGCGCCAGCAGCCCATTAGCCAATACTAACTATGGCTACACCTTC.

The J gene is TRBJ1-5, the V gene TRBV4-1; D is unclear. Trimming removed 6 bases from V and 0 bases from J, with 12 bases in between. The CDR3 is made up of 15 amino acids. From germline, CDR1 is MGHRA and CDR2 YSYEKL. The CDR3 loop reads CASRPFSDSNQPQHF. The CDR3 bases are TGCGCCAGCAGACCCTTCTCGGATAGCAATCAGCCCCAGCATTTT.

The chain carries TRBV11-2 and TRBJ2-5; no clear D gene. The length of the CDR3 is 12 residues. Germline CDR1 is SGHAT and CDR2 is FQNNGV. Trimming removed 5 bases at V and 5 bases at J, with 9 bases between. CDR3 in DNA: TGTGCCAGCAGCGCCCCCGCGGAGACCCAGTACTTC. This sequence encodes CASSAPAETQYF.

The chain carries TRBV30 and TRBJ2-5; a weak D match, TRBD2 (5 bases). TRBJ2-7 explains the end of the DNA better; the J call may be wrong. Germline CDR1 and CDR2: GTSNPN and SVGIG (reference sequence). This CDR3 has 16 residues. In nucleotides, the CDR3 is TGTGCCTGGAGTGTCCAACGGGGTCCCGACCCCTACGAGCAGTACTTC. Its translation is CAWSVQRGPDPYEQYF.

This clone was seen more than once but under ten times. The chain recombines TRBV7-5 with TRBJ1-4. TRBV7-5 is an annotated pseudogene. The CDR3 contains 13 residues. CDR3 sequence reads: CVRSFQGGEKLFF. The CDR3 DNA reads TGTGTCAGAAGCTTTCAGGGCGGGGAAAAACTGTTTTTT.

The chain couples TRBV15 to TRBJ2-1; D is undetermined. The ends were cut back, 6 bases at V and 7 bases at J, with 7 bases in the middle. CDR1 and CDR2 (germline): LNHNV, YYDKDF (reference sequence). The CDR3 totals 11 residues. The CDR3 reads CATSWVNEQFF. As DNA, the CDR3 is TGTGCCACCAGTTGGGTTAATGAGCAGTTCTTC.

The chain combines TRBV5-6 with TRBJ1-5, with 7 bases identical to TRBD1. Germline trimming cut 5 bases from V and 3 bases from J; bases unmatched to any gene: 8. Germline V lookup: CDR1 SGHDT, CDR2 YYEEEE. This CDR3 spans 15 amino acids. This chain's CDR3 is CASSKTGRNNQPQHF. The CDR3 DNA reads as TGTGCCAGCAGTAAGACAGGGAGAAACAATCAGCCCCAGCATTTT.

V and J are TRBV11-2 and TRBJ1-1; D is uncertain. Germline V gene data show CDR1 as SGHAT and CDR2 as FQNNGV. Trimming removed 4 bases from V and 5 bases from J, with 8 bases in between. The CDR3 runs 12 residues. The CDR3 DNA follows: TGTGCCAGCAGCTGGGAGAAAACTGAAGCTTTCTTT. Amino acid sequence: CASSWEKTEAFF. The variable domain in full, completed from reference TRBV11-2 and TRBJ1-1, reads EAGVAQSPRYKIIEKRQSVAFWCNPISGHATLYWYQQILGQGPKLLIQFQNNGVVDDSQLPKDRFSAERLKGVDSTLKIQPAKLEDSAVYLCASSWEKTEAFFGQGTRLTVV.

The chain employs TRBV6-6 and TRBJ1-2, with D possibly matching TRBD1 (6 bases). In germline, CDR1 is MNHNY, CDR2 SVGAGI (reference sequence). V gave up 8 bases and J gave up 5 bases, with 18 bases separating them. The CDR3 loop spans 14 amino acids. The CDR3 sequence: CASRLDSVIYGYTF. The DNA of the CDR3 is TGTGCCAGCCGGCTGGACAGTGTGATTTATGGCTACACCTTC.

J is TRBJ1-1 and V is TRBV7-8, with TRBD1 identical over 8 bases. The J segment lost 1 base and the V segment lost 0 bases, leaving 7 bases of the junction unmatched. Looked up from germline, CDR1 is SGHVS and CDR2 is FQNEAQ. CDR3 length: 17 amino acids. The CDR3 DNA is TGTGCCAGCAGCTTAGCGTTTGTGCAGGGGGCGAACACTGAAGCTTTCTTT. This codes for CASSLAFVQGANTEAFF. Drawing the rest from reference TRBV7-8 and TRBJ1-1, the complete variable domain is GAGVSQSPRYKVAKRGQDVALRCDPISGHVSLFWYQQALGQGPEFLTYFQNEAQLDKSGLPSDRFFAERPEGSVSTLKIQRTQQEDSAVYLCASSLAFVQGANTEAFFGQGTRLTVV.

The gene calls are TRBV2 and TRBJ2-2; D is uncertain. This CDR3 comprises 15 residues. The V gene's germline CDR1 is SNHLY and CDR2 FYNNEI. The V and J ends lost 5 bases and 5 bases respectively, with 15 bases between them. CDR3 residues: CASSSGPLGTGELFF. The CDR3 DNA sequence: TGTGCCAGCAGTTCCGGTCCCCTGGGGACCGGGGAGCTGTTTTTT.

The rearrangement joins TRBV7-8 to TRBJ1-5, with D possibly being TRBD1 (6 bases). The CDR3 runs 17 residues. V shed 5 bases and J shed 4 bases, with 21 bases lying between them. Per germline, CDR1 SGHVS and CDR2 FQNEAQ. The CDR3 DNA reads as TGTGCCAGCAGCGGGGGACACCGAGGTGGGGGAAATCAGCCCCAGCATTTT. Translated: CASSGGHRGGGNQPQHF.

This sequence joins TRBV29-1 and TRBJ2-7, with 7 bases fitting TRBD1. The germline gives CDR1 SQVTM, CDR2 ANQGSEA. V shed 7 bases and J 2 bases; nucleotides not matched to a gene: 8. This CDR3 is 13 amino acids long. CDR3 region: CSAWGQNTYEQYF. The CDR3 DNA reads TGCAGCGCTTGGGGACAGAATACCTACGAGCAGTACTTC.

V gene TRBV7-2 combines with J gene TRBJ2-5, with no clear D. CDR1 is SGHTA and CDR2 is FQGNSA in the germline V gene. V shed 3 bases and J shed 1 base, with 9 bases lying between them. The length of the CDR3 is 14 residues. Here the CDR3 reads CASSFLWGQETQYF. Written as DNA, the CDR3 is TGTGCCAGCAGCTTTTTGTGGGGCCAAGAGACCCAGTACTTC.

The chain combines TRBV7-2 with TRBJ2-7, with D uncertain. From germline, CDR1 is SGHTA and CDR2 FQGNSA. The CDR3 length is 12 residues. Trimming stripped 5 bases from V and 4 bases from J, with 9 bases between. The CDR3 DNA sequence: TGTGCCAGCAGCCCCCGACTGTACGAGCAGTACTTC. Its translation: CASSPRLYEQYF.

J is TRBJ1-5 and V is TRBV6-1; D uncertain. Looked up from germline, CDR1 is MNHNS and CDR2 is SASEGT. The CDR3 spans 12 residues. With 7 bases removed from V and 5 bases from J, the gap between germline ends came to 9 bases. The CDR3 is CASTHPDQPQHF. In DNA form, the CDR3 reads TGTGCCAGCACCCACCCGGATCAGCCCCAGCATTTT.

The J gene is TRBJ2-5, the V gene TRBV5-1, with D perhaps TRBD2 (6 bases). The germline V and J ends were trimmed by 4 bases and 10 bases, with 14 bases remaining between them. Per germline, CDR1 SGHRS and CDR2 YFSETQ. This CDR3 has 12 residues. In nucleotides, the CDR3 is TGCGCCAGCAGCCCGGCCCAGGGAGGCCAGTACTTC. Translating gives CASSPAQGGQYF.

This sequence joins TRBV5-4 and TRBJ1-1, with TRBD1 as a possible D gene (5 bases). V gave up 0 bases and J gave up 1 base, with 10 bases separating them. CDR3 length: 15 amino acids. Germline V gives CDR1 SGHNT, CDR2 YYREEE (reference sequence). In DNA form, the CDR3 reads TGTGCCAGCAGCTTGGGGGCAACAGGGAACACTGAAGCTTTCTTT. Translation: CASSLGATGNTEAFF.